This T cell receptor (beta chain) was identified during a study of blood T cell repertoires in COVID-19. V was pared by 5 bases and J by 5 bases, with 10 bases of the junction left unmatched. Germline V gene data show CDR1 as SEHNR and CDR2 as FQNEAQ (reference sequence). There are 16 residues in the CDR3. In the study's own analysis: The assay estimated nucleated cells by amplifying reference gene primers. Assay: immunoSEQ multiplex PCR; the TCRdb copy retains only in-frame clones and omits some. The V and J calls and clone size come from that table; D and trimming were worked out from the DNA. The sample shows 130,000 to 150,000 clones, about 88% of them seen only once.

V gene TRBV7-9 combines with J gene TRBJ2-5; 11 bases are shared with TRBD1. Sample: peripheral blood. The TCR comes from a human donor with acute or convalescent COVID-19. The donor label of this sample is uncertain. The CDR3 protein is CASSAPGTGGRETQYF. CDR3 nucleotide sequence: TGTGCCAGCAGCGCACCCGGGACAGGGGGTAGGGAGACCCAGTACTTC.